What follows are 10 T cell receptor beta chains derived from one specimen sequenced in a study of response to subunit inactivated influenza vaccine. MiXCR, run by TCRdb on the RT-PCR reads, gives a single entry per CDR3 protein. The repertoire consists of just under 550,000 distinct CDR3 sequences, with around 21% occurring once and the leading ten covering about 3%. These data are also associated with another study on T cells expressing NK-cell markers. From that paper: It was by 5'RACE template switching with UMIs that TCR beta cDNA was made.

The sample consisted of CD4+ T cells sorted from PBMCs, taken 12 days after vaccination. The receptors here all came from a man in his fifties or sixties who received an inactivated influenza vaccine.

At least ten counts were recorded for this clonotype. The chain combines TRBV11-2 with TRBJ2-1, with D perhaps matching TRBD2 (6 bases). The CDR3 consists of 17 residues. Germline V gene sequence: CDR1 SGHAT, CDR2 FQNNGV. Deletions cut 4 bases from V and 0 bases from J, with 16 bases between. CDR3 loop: CASSYPMAGSSYNEQFF. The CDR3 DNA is TGTGCCAGCAGCTATCCCATGGCGGGGAGCTCCTACAATGAGCAGTTCTTC.

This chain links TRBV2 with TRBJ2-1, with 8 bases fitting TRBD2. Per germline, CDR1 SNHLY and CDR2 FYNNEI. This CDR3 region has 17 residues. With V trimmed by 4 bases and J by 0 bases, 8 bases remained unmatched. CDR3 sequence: CASSGRTSRRSYNEQFF. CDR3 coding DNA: TGTGCCAGCAGTGGTAGGACTAGCCGACGCTCCTACAATGAGCAGTTCTTC.

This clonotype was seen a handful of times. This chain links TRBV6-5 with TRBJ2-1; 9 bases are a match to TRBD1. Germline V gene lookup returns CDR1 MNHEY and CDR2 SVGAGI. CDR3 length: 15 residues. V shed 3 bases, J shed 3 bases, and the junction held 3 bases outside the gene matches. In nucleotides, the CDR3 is TGTGCCAGCAGTTATCGGGACAGGGACTACAATGAGCAGTTCTTC. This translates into CASSYRDRDYNEQFF.

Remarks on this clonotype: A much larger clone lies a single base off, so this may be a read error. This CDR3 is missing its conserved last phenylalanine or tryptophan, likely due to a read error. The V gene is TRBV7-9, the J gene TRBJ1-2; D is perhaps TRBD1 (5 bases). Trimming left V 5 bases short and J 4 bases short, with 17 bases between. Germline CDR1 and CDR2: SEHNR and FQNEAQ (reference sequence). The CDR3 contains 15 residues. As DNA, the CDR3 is TGTGCCAGCAGCCCGACCCAGGACACCTTCTATGGCTACACCTTG. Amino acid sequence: CASSPTQDTFYGYTL.

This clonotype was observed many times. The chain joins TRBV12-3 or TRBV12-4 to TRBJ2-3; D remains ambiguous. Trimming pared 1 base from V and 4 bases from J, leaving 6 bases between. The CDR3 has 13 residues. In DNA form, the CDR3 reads TGTGCCAGCAGTTTAGGAGAGTCAGATACGCAGTATTTT. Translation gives CASSLGESDTQYF.

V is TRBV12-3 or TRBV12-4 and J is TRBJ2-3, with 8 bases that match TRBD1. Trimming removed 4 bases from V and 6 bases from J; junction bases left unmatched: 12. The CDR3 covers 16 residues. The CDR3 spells CASSSLRTGILDTQYF. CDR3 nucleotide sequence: TGTGCCAGCAGTTCCCTCCGGACAGGGATATTGGATACGCAGTATTTT.

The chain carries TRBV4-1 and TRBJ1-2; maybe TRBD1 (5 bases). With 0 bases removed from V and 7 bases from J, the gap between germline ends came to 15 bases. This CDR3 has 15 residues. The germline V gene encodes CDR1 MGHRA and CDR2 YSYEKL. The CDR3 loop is CASSQDHWGRVGYTF. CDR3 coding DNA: TGCGCCAGCAGCCAAGATCACTGGGGGAGAGTTGGCTACACCTTC.

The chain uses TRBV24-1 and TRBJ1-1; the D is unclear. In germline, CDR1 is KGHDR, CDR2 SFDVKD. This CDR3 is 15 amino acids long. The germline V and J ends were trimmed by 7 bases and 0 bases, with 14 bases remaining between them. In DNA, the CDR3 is TGTGCCACCAGAAAGGAAGGAGGGATGAACACTGAAGCTTTCTTT. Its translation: CATRKEGGMNTEAFF.

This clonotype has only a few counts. CDR3 DNA: TGTGCCAGCAGTTACTCGATTAGGGAGGATCAGCCCCAGCATTTT. The encoded protein is CASSYSIREDQPQHF. The V and J genes are TRBV6-2 or TRBV6-3 and TRBJ1-5; D gene uncertain. Germline lookup yields CDR1 MNHEY and CDR2 SVGEGT. The CDR3 contains 15 residues. V shed 0 bases and J shed 5 bases, with 11 bases lying between them.

The CDR3 sequence is CASTTSGTGNGYTF. The CDR3 DNA reads as TGTGCCAGCACCACCTCCGGGACAGGGAATGGCTACACCTTC. The rearrangement uses TRBV2 and TRBJ1-2, with 9 bases fitting TRBD1. The CDR3 spans 14 residues. Germline-derived CDR1 and CDR2 are SNHLY and FYNNEI. Trimming cost V 7 bases and J 6 bases; bases outside gene matches: 9.